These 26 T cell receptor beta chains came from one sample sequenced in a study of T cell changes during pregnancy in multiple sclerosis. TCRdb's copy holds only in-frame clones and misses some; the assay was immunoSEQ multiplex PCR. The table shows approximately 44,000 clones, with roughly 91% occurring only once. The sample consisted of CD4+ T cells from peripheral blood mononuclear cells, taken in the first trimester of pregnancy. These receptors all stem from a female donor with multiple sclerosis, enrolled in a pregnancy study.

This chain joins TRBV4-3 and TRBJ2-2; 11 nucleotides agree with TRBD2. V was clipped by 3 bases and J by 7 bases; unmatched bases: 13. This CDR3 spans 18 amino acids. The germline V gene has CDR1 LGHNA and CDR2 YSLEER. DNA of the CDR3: TGCGCCAGCAGCCACCTTCATAGCGGGAGGGCCACCGGCGGGGAGCTGTTTTTT. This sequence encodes CASSHLHSGRATGGELFF.

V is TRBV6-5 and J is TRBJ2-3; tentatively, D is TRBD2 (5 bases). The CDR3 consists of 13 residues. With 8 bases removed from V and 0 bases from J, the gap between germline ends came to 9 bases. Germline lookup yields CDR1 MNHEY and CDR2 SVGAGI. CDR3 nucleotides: TGTGCCAGCCGGGGTCGGAGCACAGATACGCAGTATTTT. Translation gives CASRGRSTDTQYF.

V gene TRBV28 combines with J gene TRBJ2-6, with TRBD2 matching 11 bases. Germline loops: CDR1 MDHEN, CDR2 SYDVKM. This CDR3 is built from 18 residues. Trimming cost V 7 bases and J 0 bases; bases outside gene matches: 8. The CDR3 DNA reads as TGTGCCAGCACCCCTAGCGGGAGGCCCCTCTCTGGGGCCAACGTCCTGACTTTC. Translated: CASTPSGRPLSGANVLTF.

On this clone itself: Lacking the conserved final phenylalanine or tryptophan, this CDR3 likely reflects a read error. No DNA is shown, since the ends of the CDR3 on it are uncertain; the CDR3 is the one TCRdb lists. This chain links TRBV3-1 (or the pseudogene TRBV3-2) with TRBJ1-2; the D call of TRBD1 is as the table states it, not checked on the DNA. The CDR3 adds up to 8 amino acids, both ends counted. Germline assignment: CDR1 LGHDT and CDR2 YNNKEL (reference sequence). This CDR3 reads CASSPGTT.

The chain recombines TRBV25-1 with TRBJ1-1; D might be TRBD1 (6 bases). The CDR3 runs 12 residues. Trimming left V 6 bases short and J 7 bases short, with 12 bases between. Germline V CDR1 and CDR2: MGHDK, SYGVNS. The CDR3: CASSRGYGEAFF. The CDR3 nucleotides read TGTGCCAGCAGCAGGGGTTACGGTGAAGCTTTCTTT. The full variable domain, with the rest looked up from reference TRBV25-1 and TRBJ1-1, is EADIYQTPRYLVIGTGKKITLECSQTMGHDKMYWYQQDPGMELHLIHYSYGVNSTEKGDLSSESTVSRIRTEHFPLTLESARPSHTSQYLCASSRGYGEAFFGQGTRLTVV.

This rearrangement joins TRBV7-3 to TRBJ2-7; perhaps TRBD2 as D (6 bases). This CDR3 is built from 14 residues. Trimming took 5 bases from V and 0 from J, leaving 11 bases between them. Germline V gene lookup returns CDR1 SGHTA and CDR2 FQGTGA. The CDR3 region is CASSPGLSSYEQYF. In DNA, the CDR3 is TGTGCCAGCAGCCCGGGACTGAGCTCCTACGAGCAGTACTTC.

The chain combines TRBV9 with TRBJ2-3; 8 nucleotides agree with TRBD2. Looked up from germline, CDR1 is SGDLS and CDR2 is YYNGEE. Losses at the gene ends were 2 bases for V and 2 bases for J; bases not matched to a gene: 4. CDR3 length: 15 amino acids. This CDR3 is CASSVTSGPTDTQYF. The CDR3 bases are TGTGCCAGCAGCGTCACTAGCGGACCCACAGATACGCAGTATTTT.

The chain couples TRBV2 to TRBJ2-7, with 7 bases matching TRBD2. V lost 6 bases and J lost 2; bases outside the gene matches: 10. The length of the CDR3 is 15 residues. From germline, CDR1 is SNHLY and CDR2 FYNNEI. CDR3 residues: CASRGWEGRAYEQYF. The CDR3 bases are TGTGCCAGCAGGGGATGGGAGGGAAGGGCCTACGAGCAGTACTTC.

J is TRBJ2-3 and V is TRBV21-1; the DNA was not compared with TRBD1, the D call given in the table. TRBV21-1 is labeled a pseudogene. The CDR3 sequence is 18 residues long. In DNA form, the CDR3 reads TGTGCCAGCAGCACCGAGCCTAGGACAGGGCATACAGCAGATACGCAGTATTTT. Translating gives CASSTEPRTGHTADTQYF.

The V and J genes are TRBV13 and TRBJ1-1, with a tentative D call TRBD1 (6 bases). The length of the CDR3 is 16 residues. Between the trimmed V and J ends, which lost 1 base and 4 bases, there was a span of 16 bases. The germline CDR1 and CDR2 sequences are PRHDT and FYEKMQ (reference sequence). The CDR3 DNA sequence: TGTGCCAGCAGCTTAGTTTCCTTTCGAGGGGGCACTGAAGCTTTCTTT. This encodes CASSLVSFRGGTEAFF.

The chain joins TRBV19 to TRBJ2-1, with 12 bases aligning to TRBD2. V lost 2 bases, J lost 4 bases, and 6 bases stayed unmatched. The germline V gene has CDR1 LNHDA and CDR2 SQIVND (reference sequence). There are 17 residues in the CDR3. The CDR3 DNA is TGTGCCAGTAGTATACTAGCGGGAGGGTCCCCTTACAATGAGCAGTTCTTC. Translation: CASSILAGGSPYNEQFF. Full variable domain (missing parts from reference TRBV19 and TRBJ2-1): DGGITQSPKYLFRKEGQNVTLSCEQNLNHDAMYWYRQDPGQGLRLIYYSQIVNDFQKGDIAEGYSVSREKKESFPLTVTSAQKNPTAFYLCASSILAGGSPYNEQFFGPGTRLTVL.

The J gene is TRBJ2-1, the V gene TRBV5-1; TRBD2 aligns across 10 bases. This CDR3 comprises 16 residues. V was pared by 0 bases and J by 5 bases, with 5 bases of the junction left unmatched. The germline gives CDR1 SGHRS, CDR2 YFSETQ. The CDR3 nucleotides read TGCGCCAGCAGCTTGGTGGTAGCGGGAGGCCACAATGAGCAGTTCTTC. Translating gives CASSLVVAGGHNEQFF. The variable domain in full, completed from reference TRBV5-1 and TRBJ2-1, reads KAGVTQTPRYLIKTRGQQVTLSCSPISGHRSVSWYQQTPGQGLQFLFEYFSETQRNKGNFPGRFSGRQFSNSRSEMNVSTLELGDSALYLCASSLVVAGGHNEQFFGPGTRLTVL.

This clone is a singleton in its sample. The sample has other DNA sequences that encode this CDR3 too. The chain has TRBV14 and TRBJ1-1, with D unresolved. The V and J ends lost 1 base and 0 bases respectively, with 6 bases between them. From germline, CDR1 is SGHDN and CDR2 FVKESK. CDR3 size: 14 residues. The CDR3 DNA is TGTGCCAGCAGCCAAGCAGGTATGAACACTGAAGCTTTCTTT. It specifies CASSQAGMNTEAFF.

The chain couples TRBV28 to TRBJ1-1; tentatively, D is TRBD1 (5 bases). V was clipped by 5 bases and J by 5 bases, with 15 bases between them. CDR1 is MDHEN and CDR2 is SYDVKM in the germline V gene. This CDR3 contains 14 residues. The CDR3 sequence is CASSPQRGGTEAFF. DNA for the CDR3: TGTGCCAGCAGTCCCCAGCGGGGGGGAACTGAAGCTTTCTTT.

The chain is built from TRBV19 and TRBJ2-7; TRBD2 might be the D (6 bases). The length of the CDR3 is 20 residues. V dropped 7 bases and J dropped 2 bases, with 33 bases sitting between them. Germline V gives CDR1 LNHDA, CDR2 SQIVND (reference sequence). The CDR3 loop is CASTATAARLQRVSPYEQYF. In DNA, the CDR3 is TGTGCCAGTACCGCTACGGCGGCCAGGCTTCAGCGGGTGTCCCCCTACGAGCAGTACTTC. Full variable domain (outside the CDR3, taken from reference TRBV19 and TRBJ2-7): DGGITQSPKYLFRKEGQNVTLSCEQNLNHDAMYWYRQDPGQGLRLIYYSQIVNDFQKGDIAEGYSVSREKKESFPLTVTSAQKNPTAFYLCASTATAARLQRVSPYEQYFGPGTRLTVT.

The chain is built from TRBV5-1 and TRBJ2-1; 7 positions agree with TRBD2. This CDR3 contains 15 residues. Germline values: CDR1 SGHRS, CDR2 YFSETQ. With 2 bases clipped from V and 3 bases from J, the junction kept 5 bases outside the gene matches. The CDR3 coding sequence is TGCGCCAGCAGCTTCGGTGCGGGAGTCTACAATGAGCAGTTCTTC. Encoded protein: CASSFGAGVYNEQFF.

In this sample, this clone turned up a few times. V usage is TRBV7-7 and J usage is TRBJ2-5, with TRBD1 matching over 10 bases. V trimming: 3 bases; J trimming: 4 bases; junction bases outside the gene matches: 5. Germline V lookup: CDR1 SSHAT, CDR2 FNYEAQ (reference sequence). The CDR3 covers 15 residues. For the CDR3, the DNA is TGTGCCAGCAGCTTGGGACAGGGGAAAGCAGAGACCCAGTACTTC. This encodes CASSLGQGKAETQYF. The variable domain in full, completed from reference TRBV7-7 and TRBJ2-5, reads GAGVSQSPRYKVTKRGQDVTLRCDPISSHATLYWYQQALGQGPEFLTYFNYEAQPDKSGLPSDRFSAERPEGSISTLTIQRTEQRDSAMYRCASSLGQGKAETQYFGPGTRLLVL.

Here the CDR3 DNA reads TGTGCCTCCGCGGGACTAGCGGGAGGGTCCTATTACAATGAGCAGTTCTTC. As protein: CASAGLAGGSYYNEQFF. The genes are TRBV27 and TRBJ2-1; 16 bases match TRBD2. The CDR3 length is 17 residues. Germline V CDR1 and CDR2: MNHEY, SMNVEV (reference sequence). V dropped 11 bases and J dropped 4; count of bases not matched to a gene: 11.

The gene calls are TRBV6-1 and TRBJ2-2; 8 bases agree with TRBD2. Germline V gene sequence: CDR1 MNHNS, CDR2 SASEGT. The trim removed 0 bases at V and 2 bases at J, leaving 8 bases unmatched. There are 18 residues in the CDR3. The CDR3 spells CASSEAVAGGSNTGELFF. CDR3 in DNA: TGTGCCAGCAGTGAAGCTGTGGCGGGAGGCAGCAACACCGGGGAGCTGTTTTTT.

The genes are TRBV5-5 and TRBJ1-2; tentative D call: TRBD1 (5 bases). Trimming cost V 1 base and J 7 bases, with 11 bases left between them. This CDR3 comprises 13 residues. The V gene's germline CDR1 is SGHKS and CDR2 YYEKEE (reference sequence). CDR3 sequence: CASSLFIQGGYTF. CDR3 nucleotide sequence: TGTGCCAGCAGCTTGTTTATCCAGGGTGGCTACACCTTC.

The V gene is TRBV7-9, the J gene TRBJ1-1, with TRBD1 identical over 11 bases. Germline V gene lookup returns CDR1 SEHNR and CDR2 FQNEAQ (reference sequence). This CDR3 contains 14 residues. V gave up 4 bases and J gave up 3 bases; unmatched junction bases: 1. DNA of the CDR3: TGTGCCAGCAGCTCGGACAGGGGGCACACTGAAGCTTTCTTT. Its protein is CASSSDRGHTEAFF.

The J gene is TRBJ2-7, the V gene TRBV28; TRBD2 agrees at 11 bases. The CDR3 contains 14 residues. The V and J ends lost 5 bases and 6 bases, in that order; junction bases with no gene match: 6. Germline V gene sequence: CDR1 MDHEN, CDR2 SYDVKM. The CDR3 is CASSTSGRGSEQYF. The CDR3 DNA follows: TGTGCCAGCAGTACTAGCGGGAGAGGTTCCGAGCAGTACTTC.

The CDR3 DNA reads as TGCGCCAGCAGCCATGCGGGAGGGAACACCGGGGAGCTGTTTTTT. This codes for CASSHAGGNTGELFF. The chain carries TRBV4-1 and TRBJ2-2; 8 bases align to TRBD2. There are 15 residues in the CDR3. Germline-derived CDR1 and CDR2 are MGHRA and YSYEKL. After removal of 3 bases from V and 1 base from J, the junction contained 1 base not matched to a gene.

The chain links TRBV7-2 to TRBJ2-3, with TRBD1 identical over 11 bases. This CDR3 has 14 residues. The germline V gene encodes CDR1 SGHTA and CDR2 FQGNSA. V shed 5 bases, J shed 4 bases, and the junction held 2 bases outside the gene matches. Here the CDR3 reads CASSRDRGADTQYF. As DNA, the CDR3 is TGTGCCAGCAGCCGGGACAGGGGGGCAGATACGCAGTATTTT.

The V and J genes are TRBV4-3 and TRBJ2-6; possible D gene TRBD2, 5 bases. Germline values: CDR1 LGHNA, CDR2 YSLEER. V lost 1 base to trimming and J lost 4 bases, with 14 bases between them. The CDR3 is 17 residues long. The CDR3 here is CASSQASRGGGANVLTF. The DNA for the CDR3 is TGCGCCAGCAGCCAAGCCAGCCGCGGAGGAGGGGCCAACGTCCTGACTTTC.

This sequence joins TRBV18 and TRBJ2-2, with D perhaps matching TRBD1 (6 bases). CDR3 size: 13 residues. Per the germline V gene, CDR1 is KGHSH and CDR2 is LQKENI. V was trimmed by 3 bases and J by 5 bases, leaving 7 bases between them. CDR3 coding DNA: TGTGCCAGCTCACCCCAGGGGACCGGGGAGCTGTTTTTT. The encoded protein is CASSPQGTGELFF.